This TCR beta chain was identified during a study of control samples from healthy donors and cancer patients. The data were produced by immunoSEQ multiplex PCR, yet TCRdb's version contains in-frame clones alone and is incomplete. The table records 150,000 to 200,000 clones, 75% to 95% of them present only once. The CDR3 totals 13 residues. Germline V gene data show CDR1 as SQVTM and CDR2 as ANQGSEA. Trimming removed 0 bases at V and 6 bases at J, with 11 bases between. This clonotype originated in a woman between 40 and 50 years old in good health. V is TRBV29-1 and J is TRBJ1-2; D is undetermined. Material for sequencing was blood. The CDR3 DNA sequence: TGCAGCGTTGAAGATCCCGGGATTCATGGCTACACCTTC. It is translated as CSVEDPGIHGYTF.